This T cell receptor (beta chain) was recovered during a study of regulatory T cells in long-lasting Graves disease. This clonotype was detected ten times or more. J gave up 0 bases and V 6 bases, and 14 bases lay outside the gene matches. The CDR3 sequence is 18 residues long. Per germline, CDR1 MNHEY and CDR2 SMNVEV (reference sequence). The time point is: newly diagnosed GD, antithyroid drugs for less than 3 months. The TCR library was prepared using RNA isolated from PBMCs. Criteria from the American Thyroid Association guidelines were applied to diagnose Graves' disease. To make TCR beta libraries, researchers used iRepertoire HTBI primers and Arm-PCR of CDR3 regions. MiXCR was run by TCRdb on the multiplex PCR reads, yielding one entry per CDR3 protein. The sample shows approximately 540,000 distinct CDR3 sequences, more than 10% of them seen only once. These sequences were also reported in another study, on T cells in Graves' hyperthyroidism and ophthalmopathy. In that study: Exclusion criteria comprised uncontrolled infection, other autoimmune disease, pregnancy or lactation. Among thyroid clonotypes expanded above 0.001, most also appeared in blood.

The specimen comprised peripheral blood mononuclear cells (PBMCs), sampled at new diagnosis, from a patient treated with antithyroid drugs. The chain employs TRBV27 and TRBJ1-5; 7 bases line up with TRBD1. The origin of this receptor is a woman under 40 with Graves disease. CDR3 sequence: CASSYGPGGRYSNQPQHF. The CDR3 DNA is TGTGCCAGCAGCTACGGGCCAGGGGGGAGGTATAGCAATCAGCCCCAGCATTTT.